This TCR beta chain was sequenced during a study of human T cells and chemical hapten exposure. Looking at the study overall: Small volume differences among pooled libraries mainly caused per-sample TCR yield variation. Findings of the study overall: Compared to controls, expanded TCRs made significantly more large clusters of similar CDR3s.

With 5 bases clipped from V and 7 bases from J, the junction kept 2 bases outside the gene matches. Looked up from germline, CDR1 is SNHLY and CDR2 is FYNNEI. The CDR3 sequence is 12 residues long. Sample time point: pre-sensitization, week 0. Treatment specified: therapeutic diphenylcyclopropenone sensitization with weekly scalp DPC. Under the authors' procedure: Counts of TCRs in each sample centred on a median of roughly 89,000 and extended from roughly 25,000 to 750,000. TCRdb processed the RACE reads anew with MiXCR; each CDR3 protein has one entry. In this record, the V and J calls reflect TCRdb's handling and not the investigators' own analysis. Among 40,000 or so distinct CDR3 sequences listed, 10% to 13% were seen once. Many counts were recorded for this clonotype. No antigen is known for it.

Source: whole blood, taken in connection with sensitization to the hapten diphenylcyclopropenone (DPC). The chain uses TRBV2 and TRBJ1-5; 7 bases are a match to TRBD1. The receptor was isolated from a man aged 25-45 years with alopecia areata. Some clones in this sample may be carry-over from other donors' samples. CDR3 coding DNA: TGTGCCAGCAGTCCACAGGGGCAGCCCCAGCATTTT. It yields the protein CASSPQGQPQHF.